This is a list of T cell receptor beta chains from one sample in a study of vaccination effects on CD4 cells after COVID-19. These TCRs' antigens remain unknown. Produced via immunoSEQ multiplex PCR; TCRdb's table is partial and in-frame only. The data contain tens of thousands of clones, 73% of them singletons. The sample consisted of CD4+ T cells from PBMCs cultured with HCoV-NL63 spike peptides, taken before COVID-19 vaccination. These receptors were collected from a human donor who received a COVID-19 vaccine. Each CDR3 is given without its conserved first and last residue.

j_call | v_call | cdr3_aa
TRBJ2-3 | TRBV30 | AWTGTPSTDTQY
TRBJ2-5 | TRBV4-1 | ASSPQGSGGQETQY
TRBJ1-5 | TRBV20-1 | SASGGLWNQPQH
TRBJ2-1 | TRBV24-1 | ATSDGQGYNEQF
TRBJ2-2 | TRBV11-2 | ASSFILGRTGELF
TRBJ2-5 | TRBV9 | ASSVVQGVGETQY
TRBJ1-4 | TRBV6-5 | ASRFGSDEKLF
TRBJ1-2 | TRBV6-1 | ASSEAWAQSFYGYT
TRBJ2-1 | TRBV5-4 | ASSSELLGYNEQF
TRBJ2-5 | TRBV6-5 | ASSNTGGQETQY
TRBJ1-2 | TRBV6-6 | ASSSTGDYGYT
TRBJ1-1 | TRBV6-2/TRBV6-3 | ASSYSRGLGNTEAF
TRBJ1-1 | TRBV7-9 | ASSLAYGDQAF
TRBJ1-2 | TRBV5-1 | ASSLPPNYGYT
TRBJ2-3 | TRBV7-2 | ASSISGALYTQY
TRBJ1-1 | TRBV10-3 | AITETGGGQNTEAF
TRBJ1-4 | TRBV19 | ASSKITGERQEKLF
TRBJ2-1 | TRBV10-3 | AISEYGGRANEQF
TRBJ1-6 | TRBV6-2/TRBV6-3 | ASSYATTRPDSPLH
TRBJ1-2 | TRBV18 | ASSPPGTGSSYGYT
TRBJ1-6 | TRBV19 | ASSLGVGVSPLH
TRBJ2-1 | TRBV5-1 | ASSVGLAGNEQF
TRBJ1-3 | TRBV4-2 | ASSQDRTTVGNTIY
TRBJ1-2 | TRBV6-6 | ASSDSYGYT
TRBJ1-1 | TRBV5-1 | ASSTGGTEAF
TRBJ2-7 | TRBV5-1 | ASSLGAGTYEQY
TRBJ1-3 | TRBV7-2 | ASSLGVSGNTIY
TRBJ1-2 | TRBV30 | AWSVDRGVWGYT
TRBJ1-1 | TRBV7-9 | ASSLSRQGWSTEAF
TRBJ1-2 | TRBV10-3 | AISESLGPNYGYT
TRBJ2-1 | TRBV6-4 | ASSASGISGLYNEQF
TRBJ2-2 | TRBV19 | ASSRTGFGELF
TRBJ2-1 | TRBV30 | AWSLANEQF
TRBJ2-3 | TRBV6-5 | ASSYSYSLDTQY
TRBJ2-1 | TRBV14 | ASSQAWGRVPYNEQF
TRBJ2-7 | TRBV13 | ASSLDGQGAHEQY
TRBJ2-2 | TRBV10-3 | AISGMTGVNTGELF
TRBJ1-5 | TRBV11-2 | ASSLGLAQPQH